This T cell receptor beta chain was captured in a study of regulatory T cells in long-lasting Graves disease. The V end lost 0 bases, the J end lost 1 base, and 18 bases lay between the germline ends. This CDR3 has 17 amino acids. The V gene's germline CDR1 is DFQATT and CDR2 SNEGSKA (reference sequence). Ten or more counts support this clonotype. Relying on iRepertoire HTBI primers and Arm-PCR of CDR3 regions, the team built TCR beta libraries. Each CDR3 protein is one row after TCRdb ran MiXCR on the multiplex PCR reads. In the table there are about 440,000 distinct CDR3 sequences, over 15% of which are singletons. This sample's time point: newly diagnosed GD, antithyroid drugs for less than 3 months. The TCR library was prepared using RNA isolated from PBMCs. These same data were also listed under a study on T cells in Graves' hyperthyroidism and ophthalmopathy. This second study notes: Aged 18 to 65, the patients had hyperthyroidism that was newly diagnosed and had lasted under 2 months.

The sequence was obtained from a woman under 40 with Graves disease. The chain recombines TRBV20-1 with TRBJ1-2; D uncertain. This material consisted of peripheral blood mononuclear cells (PBMCs), taken at new diagnosis, from a patient treated with antithyroid drugs. In nucleotides, the CDR3 is TGCAGTGCTAGAGATCTGATGTACGGAGGAATTAACTATGGCTACACCTTC. Amino acid sequence: CSARDLMYGGINYGYTF.